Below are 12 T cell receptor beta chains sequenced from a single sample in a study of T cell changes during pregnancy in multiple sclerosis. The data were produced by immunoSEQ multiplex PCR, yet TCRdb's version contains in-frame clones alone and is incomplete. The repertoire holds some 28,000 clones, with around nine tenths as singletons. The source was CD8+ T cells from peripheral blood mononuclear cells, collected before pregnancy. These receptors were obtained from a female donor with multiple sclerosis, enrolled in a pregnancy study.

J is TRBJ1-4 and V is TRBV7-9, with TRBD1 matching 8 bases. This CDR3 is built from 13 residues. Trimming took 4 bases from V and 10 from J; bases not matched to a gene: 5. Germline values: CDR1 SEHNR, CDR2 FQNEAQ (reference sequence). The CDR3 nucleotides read TGTGCCAGCAGCTCGGCCAGGGGGCGAAAACTGTTTTTT. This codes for CASSSARGRKLFF.

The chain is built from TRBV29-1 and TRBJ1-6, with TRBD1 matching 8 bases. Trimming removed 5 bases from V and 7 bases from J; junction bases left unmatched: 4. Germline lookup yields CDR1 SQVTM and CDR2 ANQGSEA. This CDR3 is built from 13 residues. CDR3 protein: CSVQGAENSPLHF. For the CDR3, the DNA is TGCAGCGTTCAGGGGGCAGAAAATTCACCCCTCCACTTT.

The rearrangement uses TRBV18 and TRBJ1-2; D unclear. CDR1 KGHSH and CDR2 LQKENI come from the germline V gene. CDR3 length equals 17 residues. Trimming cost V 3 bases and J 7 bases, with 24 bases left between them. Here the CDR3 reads CASSPGPLGGIEGGYTF. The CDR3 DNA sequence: TGTGCCAGCTCACCTGGTCCCCTAGGAGGGATTGAGGGTGGCTACACCTTC.

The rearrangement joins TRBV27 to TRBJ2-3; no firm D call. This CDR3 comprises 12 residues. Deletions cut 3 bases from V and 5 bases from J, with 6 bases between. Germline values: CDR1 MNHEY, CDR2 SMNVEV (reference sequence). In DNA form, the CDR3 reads TGTGCCAGCAGTTTCCCCGGAGATACGCAGTATTTT. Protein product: CASSFPGDTQYF.

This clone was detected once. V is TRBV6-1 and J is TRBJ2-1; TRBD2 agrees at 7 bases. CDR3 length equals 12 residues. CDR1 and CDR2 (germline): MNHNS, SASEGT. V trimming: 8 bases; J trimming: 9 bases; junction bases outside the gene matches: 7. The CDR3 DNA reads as TGTGCCAGCGGATACGGGGAGGGTGAGCAGTTCTTC. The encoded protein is CASGYGEGEQFF.

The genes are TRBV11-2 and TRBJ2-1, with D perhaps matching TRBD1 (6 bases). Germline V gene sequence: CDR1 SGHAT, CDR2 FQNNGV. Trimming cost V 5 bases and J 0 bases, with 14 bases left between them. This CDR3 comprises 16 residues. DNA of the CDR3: TGTGCCAGCAGCCAGCACGGACAGAGCTCCTACAATGAGCAGTTCTTC. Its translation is CASSQHGQSSYNEQFF.

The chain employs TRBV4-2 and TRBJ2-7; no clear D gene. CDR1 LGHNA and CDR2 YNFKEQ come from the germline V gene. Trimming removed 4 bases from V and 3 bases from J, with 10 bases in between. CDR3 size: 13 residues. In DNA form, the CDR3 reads TGTGCCAGCAGCCGCGGTCCCAACTACGAGCAGTACTTC. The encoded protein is CASSRGPNYEQYF.

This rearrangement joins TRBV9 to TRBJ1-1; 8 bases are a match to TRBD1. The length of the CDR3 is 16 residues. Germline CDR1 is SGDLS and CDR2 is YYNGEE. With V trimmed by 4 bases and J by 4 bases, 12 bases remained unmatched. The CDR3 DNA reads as TGTGCCAGCAGCCCCTATCCACAGGGGGGGATCACTGAAGCTTTCTTT. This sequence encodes CASSPYPQGGITEAFF.

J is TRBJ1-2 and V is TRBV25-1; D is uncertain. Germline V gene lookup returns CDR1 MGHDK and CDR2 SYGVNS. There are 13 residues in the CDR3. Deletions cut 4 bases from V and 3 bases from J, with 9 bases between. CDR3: CASSAQVYYGYTF. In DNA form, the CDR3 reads TGTGCCAGCAGTGCCCAGGTGTACTATGGCTACACCTTC.

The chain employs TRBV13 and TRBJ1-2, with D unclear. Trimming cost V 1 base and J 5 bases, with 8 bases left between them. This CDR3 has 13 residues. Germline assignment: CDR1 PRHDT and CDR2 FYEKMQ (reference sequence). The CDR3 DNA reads TGTGCCAGCAGCTTAGCACGCAGTTATGGCTACACCTTC. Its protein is CASSLARSYGYTF.

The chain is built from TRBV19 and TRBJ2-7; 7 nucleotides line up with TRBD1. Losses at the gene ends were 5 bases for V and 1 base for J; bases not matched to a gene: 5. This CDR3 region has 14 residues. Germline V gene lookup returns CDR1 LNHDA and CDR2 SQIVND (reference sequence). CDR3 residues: CASSPEDRSYEQYF. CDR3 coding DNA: TGTGCCAGTAGTCCGGAGGACAGGTCCTACGAGCAGTACTTC. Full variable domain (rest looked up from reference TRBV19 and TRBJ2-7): DGGITQSPKYLFRKEGQNVTLSCEQNLNHDAMYWYRQDPGQGLRLIYYSQIVNDFQKGDIAEGYSVSREKKESFPLTVTSAQKNPTAFYLCASSPEDRSYEQYFGPGTRLTVT.

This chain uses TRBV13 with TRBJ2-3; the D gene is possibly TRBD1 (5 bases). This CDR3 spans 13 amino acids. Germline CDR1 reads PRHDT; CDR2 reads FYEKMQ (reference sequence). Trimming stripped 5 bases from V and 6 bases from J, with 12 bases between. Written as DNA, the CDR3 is TGTGCCAGCAGCCCAACAAACAGGGATACGCAGTATTTT. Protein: CASSPTNRDTQYF.